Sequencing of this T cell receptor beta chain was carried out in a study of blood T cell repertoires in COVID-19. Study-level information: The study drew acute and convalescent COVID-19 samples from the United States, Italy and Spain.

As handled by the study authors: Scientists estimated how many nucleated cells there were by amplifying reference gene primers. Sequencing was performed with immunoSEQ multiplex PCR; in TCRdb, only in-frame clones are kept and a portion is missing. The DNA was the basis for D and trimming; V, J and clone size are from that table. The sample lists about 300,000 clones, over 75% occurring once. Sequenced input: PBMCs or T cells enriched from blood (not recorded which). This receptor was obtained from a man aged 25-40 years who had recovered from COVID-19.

In DNA form, the CDR3 reads TGTGCCACCAGTGATATGACAGGGGAGCACTATGGCTACACCTTC. This translates into CATSDMTGEHYGYTF. The chain combines TRBV24-1 with TRBJ1-2; 8 positions match TRBD1. There are 15 residues in the CDR3. Germline CDR1 reads KGHDR; CDR2 reads SFDVKD. With V trimmed by 3 bases and J by 3 bases, 5 bases remained unmatched.